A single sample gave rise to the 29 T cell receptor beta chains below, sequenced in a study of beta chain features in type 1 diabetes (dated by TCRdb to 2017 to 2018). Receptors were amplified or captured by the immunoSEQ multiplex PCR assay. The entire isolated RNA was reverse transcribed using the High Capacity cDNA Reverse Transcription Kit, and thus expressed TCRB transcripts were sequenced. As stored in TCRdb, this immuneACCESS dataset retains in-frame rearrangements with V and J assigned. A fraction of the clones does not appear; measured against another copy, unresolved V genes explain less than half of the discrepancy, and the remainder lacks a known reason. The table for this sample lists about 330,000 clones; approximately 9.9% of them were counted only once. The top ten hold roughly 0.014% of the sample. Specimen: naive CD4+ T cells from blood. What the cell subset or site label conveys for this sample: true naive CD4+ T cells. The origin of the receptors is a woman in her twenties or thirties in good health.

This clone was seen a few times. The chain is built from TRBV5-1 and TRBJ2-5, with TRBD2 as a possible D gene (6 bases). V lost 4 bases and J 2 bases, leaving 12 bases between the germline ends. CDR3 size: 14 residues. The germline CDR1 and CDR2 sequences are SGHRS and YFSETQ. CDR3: CASSLGLNQETQYF. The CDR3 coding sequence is TGCGCCAGCAGCCTCGGACTAAATCAAGAGACCCAGTACTTC.

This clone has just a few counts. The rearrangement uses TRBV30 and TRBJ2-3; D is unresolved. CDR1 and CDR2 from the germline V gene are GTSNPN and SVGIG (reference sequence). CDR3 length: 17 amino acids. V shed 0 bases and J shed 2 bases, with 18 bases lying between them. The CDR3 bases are TGTGCCTGGAGTGTGGCCAGGTACTCCGGTGACACAGATACGCAGTATTTT. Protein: CAWSVARYSGDTDTQYF.

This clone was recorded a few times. CDR3 DNA sequence: TGTGCCAGCAGCCCCGGGAGCGGGAGGTACCAAGAGACCCAGTACTTC. It is translated as CASSPGSGRYQETQYF. The rearrangement links TRBV7-9 to TRBJ2-5; 9 bases match TRBD2. V was clipped by 5 bases and J by 0 bases; unmatched bases: 7. The length of the CDR3 is 16 residues. Germline values: CDR1 SEHNR, CDR2 FQNEAQ (reference sequence).

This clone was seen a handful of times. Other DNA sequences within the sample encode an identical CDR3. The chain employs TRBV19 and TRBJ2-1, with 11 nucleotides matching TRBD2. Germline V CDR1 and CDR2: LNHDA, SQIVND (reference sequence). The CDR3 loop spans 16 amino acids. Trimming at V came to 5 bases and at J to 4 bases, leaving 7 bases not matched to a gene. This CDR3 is CASSRLAGGGYNEQFF. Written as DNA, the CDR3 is TGTGCCAGTAGTCGGTTAGCGGGAGGGGGTTACAATGAGCAGTTCTTC. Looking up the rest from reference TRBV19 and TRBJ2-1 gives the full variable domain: DGGITQSPKYLFRKEGQNVTLSCEQNLNHDAMYWYRQDPGQGLRLIYYSQIVNDFQKGDIAEGYSVSREKKESFPLTVTSAQKNPTAFYLCASSRLAGGGYNEQFFGPGTRLTVL.

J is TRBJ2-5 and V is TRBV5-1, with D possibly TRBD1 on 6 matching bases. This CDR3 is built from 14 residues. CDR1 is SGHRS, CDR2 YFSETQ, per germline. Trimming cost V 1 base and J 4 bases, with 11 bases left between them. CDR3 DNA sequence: TGCGCCAGCAGCTTGTCAACAGGGAGAGAGACCCAGTACTTC. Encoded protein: CASSLSTGRETQYF.

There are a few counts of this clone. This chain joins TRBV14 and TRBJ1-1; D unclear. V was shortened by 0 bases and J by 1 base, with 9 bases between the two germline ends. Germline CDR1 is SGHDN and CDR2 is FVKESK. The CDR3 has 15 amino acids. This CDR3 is CASSQDGFWNTEAFF. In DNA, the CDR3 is TGTGCCAGCAGCCAAGATGGCTTTTGGAACACTGAAGCTTTCTTT.

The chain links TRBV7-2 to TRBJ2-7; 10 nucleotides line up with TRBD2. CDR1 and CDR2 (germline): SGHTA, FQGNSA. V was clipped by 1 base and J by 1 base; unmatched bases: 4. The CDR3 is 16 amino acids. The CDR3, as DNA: TGTGCCAGCAGCTTAGTAGCGGGAGGAGGTTCCTACGAGCAGTACTTC. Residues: CASSLVAGGGSYEQYF.

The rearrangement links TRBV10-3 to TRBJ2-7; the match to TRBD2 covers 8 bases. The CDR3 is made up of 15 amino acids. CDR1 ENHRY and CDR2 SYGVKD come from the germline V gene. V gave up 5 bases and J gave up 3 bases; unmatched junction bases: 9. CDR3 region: CAISTLEAGDYEQYF. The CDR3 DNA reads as TGTGCCATCAGTACACTCGAAGCGGGAGACTACGAGCAGTACTTC.

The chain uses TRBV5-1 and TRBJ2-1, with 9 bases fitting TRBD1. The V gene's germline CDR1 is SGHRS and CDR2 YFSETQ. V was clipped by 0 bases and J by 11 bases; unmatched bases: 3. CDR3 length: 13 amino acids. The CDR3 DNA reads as TGCGCCAGCAGCTTGGGAGACAGGGGGAAGCAGTTCTTC. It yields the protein CASSLGDRGKQFF.

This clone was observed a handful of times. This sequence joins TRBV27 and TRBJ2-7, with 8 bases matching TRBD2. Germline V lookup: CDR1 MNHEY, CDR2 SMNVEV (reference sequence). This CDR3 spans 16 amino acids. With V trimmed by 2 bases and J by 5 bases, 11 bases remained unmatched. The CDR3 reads CASSLERTSSIHEQYF. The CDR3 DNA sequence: TGTGCCAGCAGTTTAGAGAGGACTAGCAGTATCCACGAGCAGTACTTC.

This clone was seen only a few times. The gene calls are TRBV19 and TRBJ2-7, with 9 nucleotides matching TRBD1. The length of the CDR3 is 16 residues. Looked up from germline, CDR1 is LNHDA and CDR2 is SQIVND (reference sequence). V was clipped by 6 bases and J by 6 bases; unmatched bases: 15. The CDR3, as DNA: TGTGCCAGTAGCCCAACCTTAGGGACAGGGACCCTCGAGCAGTACTTC. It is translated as CASSPTLGTGTLEQYF.

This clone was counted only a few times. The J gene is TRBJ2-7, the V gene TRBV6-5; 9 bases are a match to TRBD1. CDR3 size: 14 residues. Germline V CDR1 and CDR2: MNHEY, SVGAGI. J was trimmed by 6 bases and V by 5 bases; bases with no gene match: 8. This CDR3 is CASSDRDRAVEQYF. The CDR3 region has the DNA TGTGCCAGCAGTGACCGGGACAGGGCCGTCGAGCAGTACTTC.

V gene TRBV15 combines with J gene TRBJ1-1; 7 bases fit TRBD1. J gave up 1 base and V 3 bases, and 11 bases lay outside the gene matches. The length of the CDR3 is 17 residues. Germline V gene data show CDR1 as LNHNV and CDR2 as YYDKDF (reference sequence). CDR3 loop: CATSRNTGVRRNTEAFF. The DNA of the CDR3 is TGTGCCACCAGCAGGAATACAGGGGTGCGCAGGAACACTGAAGCTTTCTTT. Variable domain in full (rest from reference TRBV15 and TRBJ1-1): DAMVIQNPRYQVTQFGKPVTLSCSQTLNHNVMYWYQQKSSQAPKLLFHYYDKDFNNEADTPDNFQSRRPNTSFCFLDIRSPGLGDTAMYLCATSRNTGVRRNTEAFFGQGTRLTVV.

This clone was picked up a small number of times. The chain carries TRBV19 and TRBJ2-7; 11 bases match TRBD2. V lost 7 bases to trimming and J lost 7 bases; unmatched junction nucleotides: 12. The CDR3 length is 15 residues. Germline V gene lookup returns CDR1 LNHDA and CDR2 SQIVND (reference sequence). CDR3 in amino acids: CASTETSGISLEQYF. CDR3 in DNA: TGTGCCAGTACTGAGACTAGCGGGATCTCCTTGGAGCAGTACTTC.

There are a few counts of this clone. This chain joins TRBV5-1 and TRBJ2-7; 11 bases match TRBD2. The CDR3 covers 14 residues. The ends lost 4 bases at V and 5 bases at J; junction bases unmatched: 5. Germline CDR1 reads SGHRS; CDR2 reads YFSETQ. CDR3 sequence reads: CASSIGTSGDEQYF. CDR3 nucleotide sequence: TGCGCCAGCAGCATCGGGACTAGCGGCGACGAGCAGTACTTC.

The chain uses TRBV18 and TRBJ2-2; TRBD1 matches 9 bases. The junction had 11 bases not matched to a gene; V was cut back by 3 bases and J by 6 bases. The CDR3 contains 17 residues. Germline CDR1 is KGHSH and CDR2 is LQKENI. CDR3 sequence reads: CASSPSGTGNDPGELFF. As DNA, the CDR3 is TGTGCCAGCTCACCCTCCGGGACAGGGAATGACCCCGGGGAGCTGTTTTTT.

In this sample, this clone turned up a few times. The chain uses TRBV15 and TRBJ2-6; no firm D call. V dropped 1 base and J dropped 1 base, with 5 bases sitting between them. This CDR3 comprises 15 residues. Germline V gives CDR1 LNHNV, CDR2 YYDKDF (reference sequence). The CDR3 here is CATSRAASGANVLTF. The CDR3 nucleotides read TGTGCCACCAGCAGAGCTGCGTCTGGGGCCAACGTCCTGACTTTC. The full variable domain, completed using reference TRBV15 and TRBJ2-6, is DAMVIQNPRYQVTQFGKPVTLSCSQTLNHNVMYWYQQKSSQAPKLLFHYYDKDFNNEADTPDNFQSRRPNTSFCFLDIRSPGLGDTAMYLCATSRAASGANVLTFGAGSRLTVL.

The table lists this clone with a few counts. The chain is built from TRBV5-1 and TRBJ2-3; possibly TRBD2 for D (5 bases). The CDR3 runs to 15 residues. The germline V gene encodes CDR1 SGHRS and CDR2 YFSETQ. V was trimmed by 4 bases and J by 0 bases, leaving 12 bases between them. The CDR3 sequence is CASSLRGASTDTQYF. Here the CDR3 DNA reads TGCGCCAGCAGCCTACGGGGAGCTAGCACAGATACGCAGTATTTT.

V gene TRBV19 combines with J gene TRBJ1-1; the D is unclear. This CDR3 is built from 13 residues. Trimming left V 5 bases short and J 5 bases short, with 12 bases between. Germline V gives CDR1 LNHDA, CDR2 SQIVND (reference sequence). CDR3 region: CASSPLLRTEAFF. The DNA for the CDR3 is TGTGCCAGTAGTCCACTTTTGAGGACTGAAGCTTTCTTT.

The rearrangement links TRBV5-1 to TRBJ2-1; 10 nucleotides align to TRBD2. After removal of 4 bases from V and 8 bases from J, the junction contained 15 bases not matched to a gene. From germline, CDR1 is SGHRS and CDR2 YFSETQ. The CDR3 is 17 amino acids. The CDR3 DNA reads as TGCGCCAGCAGCCCCGACCCCACTAGCGGGAATGGCTATGAGCAGTTCTTC. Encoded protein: CASSPDPTSGNGYEQFF. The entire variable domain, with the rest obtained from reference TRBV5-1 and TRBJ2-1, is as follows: KAGVTQTPRYLIKTRGQQVTLSCSPISGHRSVSWYQQTPGQGLQFLFEYFSETQRNKGNFPGRFSGRQFSNSRSEMNVSTLELGDSALYLCASSPDPTSGNGYEQFFGPGTRLTVL.

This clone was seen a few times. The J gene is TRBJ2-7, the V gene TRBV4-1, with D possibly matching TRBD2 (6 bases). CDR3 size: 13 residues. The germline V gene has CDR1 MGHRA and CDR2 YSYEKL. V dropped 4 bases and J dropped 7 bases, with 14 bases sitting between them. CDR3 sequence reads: CASSPGTAGEQYF. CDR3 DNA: TGCGCCAGCAGCCCAGGCACGGCGGGGGAGCAGTACTTC.

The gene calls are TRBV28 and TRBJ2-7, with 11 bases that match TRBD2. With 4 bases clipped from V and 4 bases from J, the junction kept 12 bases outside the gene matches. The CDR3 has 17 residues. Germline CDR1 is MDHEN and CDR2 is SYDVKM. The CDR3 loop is CASSYVGNSGRAYEQYF. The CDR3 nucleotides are TGTGCCAGCAGTTATGTGGGAAATAGCGGGAGGGCGTACGAGCAGTACTTC.

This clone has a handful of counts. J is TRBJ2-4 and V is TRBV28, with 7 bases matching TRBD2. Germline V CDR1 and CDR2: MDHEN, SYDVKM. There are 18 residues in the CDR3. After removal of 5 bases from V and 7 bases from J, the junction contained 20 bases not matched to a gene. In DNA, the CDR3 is TGTGCCAGCAGTCACCACCCGGGGGGTAAGGGACCTGGGAACATTCAGTACTTC. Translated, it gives CASSHHPGGKGPGNIQYF.

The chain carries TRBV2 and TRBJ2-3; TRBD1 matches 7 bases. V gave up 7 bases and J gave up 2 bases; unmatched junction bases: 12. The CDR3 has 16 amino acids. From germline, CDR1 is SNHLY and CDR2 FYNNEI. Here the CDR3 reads CASTRQGNINTDTQYF. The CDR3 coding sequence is TGTGCCAGCACCCGACAGGGAAACATAAACACAGATACGCAGTATTTT.

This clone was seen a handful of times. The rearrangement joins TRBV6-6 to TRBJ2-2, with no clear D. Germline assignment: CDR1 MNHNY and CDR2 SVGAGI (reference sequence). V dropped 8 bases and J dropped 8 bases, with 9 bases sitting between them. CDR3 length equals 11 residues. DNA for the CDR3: TGTGCCAGCTCAACCACAGGGGAGCTGTTTTTT. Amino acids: CASSTTGELFF.

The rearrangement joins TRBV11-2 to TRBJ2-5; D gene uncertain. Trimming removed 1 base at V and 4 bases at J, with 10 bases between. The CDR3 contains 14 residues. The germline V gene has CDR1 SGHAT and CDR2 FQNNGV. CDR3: CASSLVRQIETQYF. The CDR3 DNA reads TGTGCCAGCAGCTTAGTACGTCAGATAGAGACCCAGTACTTC.

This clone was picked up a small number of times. The CDR3 reads CASSLKGGGEQYF. The DNA for the CDR3 is TGCGCCAGCAGCCTTAAAGGGGGGGGCGAGCAGTACTTC. The V and J genes are TRBV4-3 and TRBJ2-7; possible D gene TRBD2, 7 bases. V shed 4 bases and J shed 6 bases, with 13 bases lying between them. Per the germline V gene, CDR1 is LGHNA and CDR2 is YSLEER. There are 13 residues in the CDR3.

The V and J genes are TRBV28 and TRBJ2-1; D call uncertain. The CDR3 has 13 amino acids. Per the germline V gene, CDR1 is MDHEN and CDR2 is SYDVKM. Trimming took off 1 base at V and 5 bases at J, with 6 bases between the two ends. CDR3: CASSLFRNNEQFF. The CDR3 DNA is TGTGCCAGCAGTTTATTCAGAAACAATGAGCAGTTCTTC.

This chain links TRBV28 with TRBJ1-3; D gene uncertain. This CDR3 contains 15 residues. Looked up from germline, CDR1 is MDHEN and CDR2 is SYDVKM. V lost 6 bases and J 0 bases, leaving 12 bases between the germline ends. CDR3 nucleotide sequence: TGTGCCAGCAGGCAACAGCAAACCTCTGGAAACACCATATATTTT. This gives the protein CASRQQQTSGNTIYF.